This T cell receptor (beta chain) was found in a study of blood T cell repertoires in COVID-19. Overall study: COVID-19 samples collected from the United States, Italy and Spain covered acute and convalescent phases. T cells, B-cell-depleted T cells, or PBMCs provided the cDNA or gDNA that served as material.

This CDR3 has 15 amino acids. Profiled with immunoSEQ multiplex PCR; TCRdb holds only in-frame clones, not every one. The sample lists 250,000 or so clones; approximately 86% were seen once. This chain connects TRBV12-1 to TRBJ1-5. TRBV12-1 is recorded as a pseudogene. What was sequenced was peripheral blood. This TCR derives from a woman aged 70-85 years with active or convalescent COVID-19. The CDR3 protein is CASTPQQSSDQPQHF. The CDR3 DNA is TGTGCCAGCACCCCCCAACAGAGTAGCGATCAGCCCCAGCATTTT.